This T cell receptor (beta chain) appears in the sequencing data of a study of CD8 T cells in ankylosing spondylitis (dated by TCRdb to about 2017). Some background on the complete study: The study profiled T cell receptor beta repertoires in healthy donors and ankylosing spondylitis patients to find disease-linked TCR variants. The whole study cohort included 108 healthy donors and 20 to 30 ankylosing spondylitis patients. Samples of peripheral blood were taken, and for ankylosing spondylitis patients, synovial fluid was collected as well. What the authors observed across the whole study: Blood from ankylosing spondylitis patients appeared to be characterized by a TCR beta motif made up of several highly homologous amino acid variants. Some of the motif variants had been reported before in the synovial fluid and blood of reactive arthritis patients, a finding that suggests common disease-initiation mechanisms. Significant enrichment of the disease-linked clones was reported in matched synovial fluid samples from ankylosing spondylitis patients. A CD8+ phenotype was shown by the disease-linked clones, which were found at relatively low frequencies in peripheral blood.

A remark on this clonotype: Which antigen it targets is not known. Base qualities were left out, and no much larger clone turns up one base away.

Instrument on record: Illumina HiSeq 2500. Quantitative 5'-RACE with molecular barcodes was the method used to prepare the TCR beta libraries. The original pipeline was this. A new computational method based on a probabilistic model of VDJ rearrangement was used to identify disease-linked TCR variants. The public reads were reprocessed in TCRdb via fastp at Q25 and MiXCR, keeping in-frame beta chains. Rows merge per CDR3 protein into single entries with the most common DNA and genes. TCRdb, rather than the study authors, made the V and J calls. Here the sample has around 340,000 distinct CDR3 sequences; more than 20% occur a single time. Jointly, the top ten make up around 14% of the sample. Trimming costs V 0 bases and J 3 bases, and their ends lie 12 bases apart. As encoded in the germline V gene (reference sequence), CDR1 is SGHAT while CDR2 is FQDESV. The CDR3 goes from the cysteine to the phenylalanine over 15 residues. Just the 45-base CDR3 DNA is kept, in frame starting at base 1.

The specimen sequenced was blood, either unsorted or a sorted T cell fraction (not recorded which). The receptor's source is a male donor with ankylosing spondylitis or in good health (not recorded which). The chain is assembled from TRBV11-1 and TRBJ2-7; 6 matching bases give a weak D call of TRBD1. The CDR3 here reads CASSLAGQMGYEQYF. The DNA is as follows: TGTGCCAGCAGCTTAGCAGGACAGATGGGCTACGAGCAGTACTTC.